This T cell receptor beta chain was captured by sequencing in a study of blood T cell repertoires in COVID-19. Overall study: In each case, the material was cDNA or gDNA derived from T cells, B-cell-depleted T cells, or PBMCs.

In the authors' methods: Reference gene primers were amplified, and this amplification served to estimate nucleated cell counts. TCRdb keeps only in-frame clones here, not all; method: immunoSEQ multiplex PCR. V and J calls and clone size are given by that table; D and trimming were obtained from the DNA. This repertoire shows about 90,000 clones, around three quarters found once; its top ten account for 6% to 8.5%. Sequencing was done on a sample of peripheral blood. The sequence came from a man between 65 and 85 years old with acute or convalescent COVID-19.

DNA of the CDR3: TGTGCCAGCAGAGCCGGGACAGTTTACAATCAGCCCCAGCATTTT. Residues: CASRAGTVYNQPQHF. The gene calls are TRBV27 and TRBJ1-5; 7 bases are shared with TRBD1. Germline assignment: CDR1 MNHEY and CDR2 SMNVEV (reference sequence). This CDR3 spans 15 amino acids. The V gene end was trimmed by 6 bases and the J gene end by 3 bases; junction bases not matched to a gene: 8.